This is a list of T cell receptor delta chains from one sample in a study of Vδ1+ human thymocytes. TCRdb called clones from the multiplex PCR reads again using CATT. The sample consists of more than 50,000 delta-chain clones, roughly 15% of them appearing once. Source material: Vdelta1+ gamma-delta thymocytes from the thymus. Source of these receptors: a boy in the first two years of life who had congenital heart surgery. Each CDR3 is given with its conserved first and last residue. D genes are given only for firm matches. Expanded clones are given a class, and other clones once, few, many or no size at all.

d_gene	j_gene	v_gene	abundance	CDR3nt	CDR3aa
.	TRDJ1	TRDV1	.	TGTGCTCTTGGGGAAATCCCTCCTCGGGGGCTCCCGAGATGGTGGTACACCGATAAACTCATCTTT	CALGEIPPRGLPRWWYTDKLIF
TRDD3	TRDJ1	TRDV1	.	TGTGCTCTTGGGGAATGTTCCCGTCCCTATTCTGCCCTGGGGGATACTCCCCCCGATAAACTCATCTTT	CALGECSRPYSALGDTPPDKLIF
TRDD3	TRDJ1	TRDV1	few	TGTGCTCTTGGGGAACTCCCCCATGCTGGGGGATTCCCTTACACCGATAAACTCATCTTT	CALGELPHAGGFPYTDKLIF
TRDD3	TRDJ1	TRDV2	.	TGTGCCTGTGAGAAAGGTTCAGTGGACTGGGGGATACTTTTAAACACCGATAAACTCATCTTT	CACEKGSVDWGILLNTDKLIF
TRDD3	TRDJ1	TRDV1	few	TGTGCTCTTGGGGAACGAATACTAGGGAAGAGCTGGGGGATACCCCCCACCGATAAACTCATCTTT	CALGERILGKSWGIPPTDKLIF
.	TRDJ1	TRDV1	few	TGTGCTCTTGGGGAACCCCACATCCTACTCCTCCGGTCAAAGGCCGATAAACTCATCTTT	CALGEPHILLLRSKADKLIF
.	TRDJ1	TRDV1	few	TGTGCTCTTGGGGATTACTTCCCGGCCACCGATAAACTCATCTTT	CALGDYFPATDKLIF
TRDD3	TRDJ1	TRDV1	.	TGTGCTCTTGGGGAATATCCCGGGCACTGGGGGATAGCCGATAAACTCATCTTT	CALGEYPGHWGIADKLIF
.	TRDJ1	TRDV1	.	TGTGCTCTTGGGGAAAGTCCCCCTACGGGGTCGTCCGATAAACTCATCTTT	CALGESPPTGSSDKLIF
TRDD3	TRDJ1	TRDV1	few	TGCGCTCTTGGGGAACCCTCCGGGGTACTGGGGGATAAACGTGTAGTGGATAAACTCATCTTT	CALGEPSGVLGDKRVVDKLIF
.	TRDJ1	TRDV1	.	TGTGCTCTTGGGGAACTCAACCCTATTAAGAGAACTGGCCGGTCCGATAAACTCATCTTT	CALGELNPIKRTGRSDKLIF
TRDD3	TRDJ1	TRDV1	few	TGTGCTCTTGGGGAAGAGGTTCTTGGGGGATACGACAGCGATAAACTCATCTTT	CALGEEVLGGYDSDKLIF
.	TRDJ1	TRDV1	few	TGTGCTCTTGGGATCCCGGGGCCCGACCTACCCCCAGGGACCGATAAACTCATCTTT	CALGIPGPDLPPGTDKLIF
.	TRDJ1	TRDV1	.	TGTGCTCTTGGGGAACTCTCCTACGTATGGGGGCCGTACACCGATAAACTCATCTTT	CALGELSYVWGPYTDKLIF
TRDD3	TRDJ1	TRDV1	few	TGTGCTCTTGGGCTCCCAGGCGGGATACGGGGGTACACCGATAAACTCATCTTT	CALGLPGGIRGYTDKLIF
TRDD3	TRDJ1	TRDV1	few	TGTGCTCTTGCATACCGGACTGGGGGAAGCACCGATAAACTCATCTTT	CALAYRTGGSTDKLIF
TRDD3	TRDJ1	TRDV1	.	TGTGCTCTTGGGGCGCCCGGCGCCGCCTTCCTGATAGTACTGGGGGATAGAATCCATGGGTCCGATAAACTCATCTTT	CALGAPGAAFLIVLGDRIHGSDKLIF
TRDD3	TRDJ1	TRDV1	.	TGTGCTCTTGGGGAACCCCTCCTACTGGGGGATAGGCACACCGATAAACTCATCTTT	CALGEPLLLGDRHTDKLIF
.	TRDJ1	TRDV1	.	TGTGCTCTTGGGGAAAATCCAACCAAAGGGGCCTACTCTTGCACCGATAAACTCATCTTT	CALGENPTKGAYSCTDKLIF
.	TRDJ1	TRDV1	.	TGTGCTCTTGGGAACTCCGGGGGTTGTAACTACGATAAACTCATCTTT	CALGNSGGCNYDKLIF
TRDD3	TRDJ1	TRDV1	.	TGTGCTCTTGGGGAGCCCCCAACTTACTGGGGGGAAAGGCACACCGATAAACTCATCTTT	CALGEPPTYWGERHTDKLIF
TRDD3	TRDJ1	TRDV1	.	TGTGCCCTTGGGGGAAGTAGGGCATCCCGGTACTGGGGGATACAGTGGTACACCGATAAACTCATCTTT	CALGGSRASRYWGIQWYTDKLIF
.	TRDJ1	TRDV1	few	TGTGCTCTTGGGGTCCTTCCGACCGTCTATATACCTTATAAACTCATCTTT	CALGVLPTVYIPYKLIF
TRDD3	TRDJ1	TRDV1	few	TGTGCTCTTGGGGAGGGCGACTGGGGAGATCCATGGGGGTCCGCCGATAAACCCATCTTT	CALGEGDWGDPWGSADKPIF
TRDD3	TRDJ1	TRDV1	few	TGTGCTCTTGGGGAACTAAGGGACTTTCCTAGTCCTTTACTGGGGGATACCGATAAACTCATCTTT	CALGELRDFPSPLLGDTDKLIF
TRDD3	TRDJ1	TRDV1	.	TGTGCTCTTGGGGAACTGGGCTGGGGGATAGATCGCACCGATAAACTCATCTTT	CALGELGWGIDRTDKLIF
TRDD3	TRDJ1	TRDV1	few	TGTGCTCTTGGTCCCCCGCTCCGTGGGGGATACGCGGCGCCATTTGGTAAACTCATCTTT	CALGPPLRGGYAAPFGKLIF
TRDD3	TRDJ1	TRDV1	.	TGTGCTCTTGGGGAACTATTCCTGACGTACTGGGGGATAAGTTCATTTTCCGATAAACTCATCTTT	CALGELFLTYWGISSFSDKLIF
.	TRDJ1	TRDV1	.	TGTGCTCTTGGGGAACTAGGTACCCCCACGAGGTACTGGTTCACCGATAAACTCATCTTT	CALGELGTPTRYWFTDKLIF